The 10 T cell receptor beta chains presented below share a single source sample, sequenced in a study of cytomegalovirus exposure and HLA in healthy donors. Using immunoSEQ multiplex PCR, the repertoire was profiled, and TCRdb retains in-frame clones only, with some absent. The data show 100,000 to 120,000 clones, about 86% seen once. Sequenced input: PBMCs. Receptors were obtained from a woman in her late teens or twenties in good health and CMV-seropositive.

This chain uses TRBV9 with TRBJ1-5; unclear D gene. Trimming stripped 4 bases from V and 4 bases from J, with 9 bases between. The length of the CDR3 is 13 residues. Looked up from germline, CDR1 is SGDLS and CDR2 is YYNGEE. CDR3 DNA sequence: TGTGCCAGCAGCCCTTATCCTAATCAGCCCCAGCATTTT. Amino acid sequence: CASSPYPNQPQHF.

The chain recombines TRBV7-9 with TRBJ2-3, with TRBD1 as a possible D gene (5 bases). Trimming took off 1 base at V and 2 bases at J, with 10 bases between the two ends. Germline CDR1 SEHNR, CDR2 FQNEAQ (reference sequence). There are 15 residues in the CDR3. CDR3 residues: CASSLEGRHTDTQYF. CDR3 DNA: TGTGCCAGCAGCTTAGAGGGGCGCCACACAGATACGCAGTATTTT.

This clone was picked up a small number of times. This chain links TRBV18 with TRBJ2-2; 7 bases align to TRBD1. Losses at the gene ends were 4 bases for V and 6 bases for J; bases not matched to a gene: 5. This CDR3 has 14 residues. The germline V gene encodes CDR1 KGHSH and CDR2 LQKENI. The CDR3 loop is CASSHRQGPGELFF. In DNA, the CDR3 is TGTGCCAGCTCACACAGACAGGGCCCCGGGGAGCTGTTTTTT.

The chain carries TRBV28 and TRBJ1-2, with TRBD1 identical over 8 bases. The trim removed 5 bases at V and 4 bases at J, leaving 9 bases unmatched. The CDR3 length is 15 residues. Per the germline V gene, CDR1 is MDHEN and CDR2 is SYDVKM. CDR3 nucleotide sequence: TGTGCCAGCAGTACTCCAGGGGGCCTGGGCTATGGCTACACCTTC. Protein product: CASSTPGGLGYGYTF.

This clone was found once. The chain uses TRBV5-1 and TRBJ2-3, with 7 bases aligning to TRBD1. There are 16 residues in the CDR3. The germline V gene has CDR1 SGHRS and CDR2 YFSETQ. V lost 4 bases, J lost 2 bases, and 10 bases stayed unmatched. CDR3 DNA sequence: TGCGCCAGCAGCACCGGACAGGCTTTATACACAGATACGCAGTATTTT. It is translated as CASSTGQALYTDTQYF.

The chain has TRBV4-1 and TRBJ1-1, with 8 bases that match TRBD1. Germline lookup yields CDR1 MGHRA and CDR2 YSYEKL. The CDR3 contains 14 residues. Trimming took 1 base from V and 10 from J; bases not matched to a gene: 8. The CDR3 DNA reads as TGCGCCAGCAGCCAAGGGGACAGGACTGGGGGAGCTTTCTTT. Translation gives CASSQGDRTGGAFF.

V usage is TRBV11-3 and J usage is TRBJ2-7, with D possibly matching TRBD2 (6 bases). The CDR3 runs 15 residues. CDR1 and CDR2 from the germline V gene are SGHNT and YENEEA. V was pared by 5 bases and J by 3 bases, with 17 bases between. Here the CDR3 DNA reads TGTGCCAGCAGCCCCCGGGGTAGCGGATACTACGAGCAGTACTTC. Translating gives CASSPRGSGYYEQYF.

The chain recombines TRBV6-4 with TRBJ1-3; 7 bases are shared with TRBD1. J gave up 0 bases and V 7 bases, and 18 bases lay outside the gene matches. Germline V gene sequence: CDR1 MRHNA, CDR2 SNTAGT. The CDR3 extends over 19 amino acids. In DNA, the CDR3 is TGTGCCAGCATCTACCAGGGGGGACTGCCCTTATTCTCTGGAAACACCATATATTTT. It yields the protein CASIYQGGLPLFSGNTIYF.

This clone has more than one count but fewer than ten. V and J are TRBV19 and TRBJ1-1; D is undetermined. Between the trimmed V and J ends, which lost 10 bases and 4 bases, there was a span of 19 bases. The germline CDR1 and CDR2 sequences are LNHDA and SQIVND (reference sequence). The CDR3 is made up of 14 amino acids. The CDR3 region is CATGSGDSGTEAFF. CDR3 DNA: TGTGCCACTGGCTCCGGTGACTCGGGCACTGAAGCTTTCTTT. Full variable domain (outside the CDR3, taken from reference TRBV19 and TRBJ1-1): DGGITQSPKYLFRKEGQNVTLSCEQNLNHDAMYWYRQDPGQGLRLIYYSQIVNDFQKGDIAEGYSVSREKKESFPLTVTSAQKNPTAFYLCATGSGDSGTEAFFGQGTRLTVV.

J is TRBJ2-1 and V is TRBV2, with D tentatively TRBD2 (5 bases). Germline V CDR1 and CDR2: SNHLY, FYNNEI. The V end lost 8 bases, the J end lost 8 bases, and 13 bases lay between the germline ends. The CDR3 has 12 residues. The CDR3 nucleotides are TGTGCCAGCCTAGGTCTCGGGGATGAGCAGTTCTTC. It specifies CASLGLGDEQFF.